Following are 24 T cell receptor beta chains from one sample sequenced in a study of early stage breast cancer tumors. Sequencing was performed with immunoSEQ multiplex PCR; in TCRdb, only in-frame clones are kept and a portion is missing. The sample carries approximately 70,000 clones, 80% recorded once. Sequenced: blood. The receptors shown here come from a person aged 35 to 50 with breast cancer.

This rearrangement joins TRBV28 to TRBJ1-5; D is unresolved. This CDR3 is built from 12 residues. CDR1 and CDR2 (germline): MDHEN, SYDVKM. The V end was cut by 7 bases, the J end by 1 base, with 5 bases between. CDR3: CASKDSNQPQHF. The CDR3 coding sequence is TGTGCCAGCAAGGACAGCAATCAGCCCCAGCATTTT.

This clone was observed a handful of times. The chain combines TRBV2 with TRBJ1-2; no reliable D call. The CDR3 is 13 residues long. The germline V and J ends were trimmed by 8 bases and 4 bases, with 14 bases remaining between them. The germline gives CDR1 SNHLY, CDR2 FYNNEI. Here the CDR3 reads CASVGTTFYGYTF. The CDR3 nucleotides read TGTGCCAGCGTAGGCACCACTTTCTATGGCTACACCTTC.

V gene TRBV10-2 combines with J gene TRBJ1-1, with D uncertain. CDR3 size: 13 residues. V dropped 7 bases and J dropped 4 bases, with 13 bases sitting between them. Germline lookup yields CDR1 WSHSY and CDR2 SAAADI. Here the CDR3 DNA reads TGCGCCAGCATAAAGAAGGCCGGCACTGAAGCTTTCTTT. The encoded protein is CASIKKAGTEAFF.

On this clone itself: A single base separates this from a much larger clone, so it may be a read error. V and J are TRBV7-9 and TRBJ1-1; D uncertain. CDR1 SEHNR and CDR2 FQNEAQ come from the germline V gene (reference sequence). V shed 8 bases and J shed 3 bases, with 4 bases lying between them. The CDR3 length is 10 residues. The CDR3 region is CASGDTEAFF. CDR3 DNA: TGTGCCAGCGGGGACACTGAAGCTTTCTTT.

The chain links TRBV9 to TRBJ2-4, with 9 bases aligning to TRBD1. The germline CDR1 and CDR2 sequences are SGDLS and YYNGEE. With V trimmed by 3 bases and J by 1 base, 5 bases remained unmatched. The CDR3 totals 16 residues. Here the CDR3 DNA reads TGTGCCAGCAGCGACACAGGGGGCTTGGCCAAAAACATTCAGTACTTC. Encoded protein: CASSDTGGLAKNIQYF. The variable domain in full, completed from reference TRBV9 and TRBJ2-4, reads DSGVTQTPKHLITATGQRVTLRCSPRSGDLSVYWYQQSLDQGLQFLIQYYNGEERAKGNILERFSAQQFPDLHSELNLSSLELGDSALYFCASSDTGGLAKNIQYFGAGTRLSVL.

The chain is built from TRBV11-3 and TRBJ2-2, with 8 bases matching TRBD2. The CDR3 runs 14 residues. Germline CDR1 and CDR2: SGHNT and YENEEA. The ends lost 3 bases at V and 7 bases at J; junction bases unmatched: 4. The CDR3 region has the DNA TGTGCCAGCAGCTTGGTAGCGGGATTCGGGGAGCTGTTTTTT. Its protein is CASSLVAGFGELFF.

V is TRBV21-1 and J is TRBJ2-1. TRBV21-1 is recorded as a pseudogene. The CDR3 has 16 amino acids. CDR3 sequence (DNA): TGTGCCAGCAGCAACCCCAGGTGGAGCTCCTACAATGAGCAGTTCTTC. Amino acids: CASSNPRWSSYNEQFF.

CDR3 nucleotide sequence: TGCAGCGTTGAAGATGGGAGGGAAACAAACACTGAAGCTTTCTTT. Translating it yields CSVEDGRETNTEAFF. The V call is TRBV29-1, the J call TRBJ1-1; D is ambiguous. Trimming left V 0 bases short and J 2 bases short, with 13 bases between. From germline, CDR1 is SQVTM and CDR2 ANQGSEA. This CDR3 region has 15 residues.

This clone showed up just a few times. The chain joins TRBV5-6 to TRBJ2-7; D is undetermined. The CDR3 has 12 amino acids. The germline CDR1 and CDR2 sequences are SGHDT and YYEEEE. With 4 bases removed from V and 0 bases from J, the gap between germline ends came to 5 bases. CDR3 amino acids: CASSESSYEQYF. The DNA for the CDR3 is TGTGCCAGCAGCGAAAGCTCCTACGAGCAGTACTTC.

The gene calls are TRBV7-9 and TRBJ2-7; 9 bases map to TRBD2. Germline CDR1 reads SEHNR; CDR2 reads FQNEAQ (reference sequence). The J segment lost 4 bases and the V segment lost 3 bases, leaving 7 bases of the junction unmatched. The CDR3 is 15 amino acids. The CDR3 DNA is TGTGCCAGCAGCTTCCCCTATAGCGGGAGTTACGAGCAGTACTTC. Translation: CASSFPYSGSYEQYF.

The rearrangement links TRBV6-1 to TRBJ1-5; weak D call: TRBD1 (5 bases). Per germline, CDR1 MNHNS and CDR2 SASEGT. CDR3 length equals 17 residues. The ends were cut back, 3 bases at V and 2 bases at J, with 17 bases in the middle. CDR3 coding DNA: TGTGCCAGCAGTGAGAAGGAGCCAGGGTGGGGCAATCAGCCCCAGCATTTT. Translation: CASSEKEPGWGNQPQHF.

This clone came up once. The V gene is TRBV7-9, the J gene TRBJ2-1; 8 bases fit TRBD1. The CDR3 has 14 residues. V lost 4 bases, J lost 6 bases, and 5 bases stayed unmatched. Germline CDR1 and CDR2: SEHNR and FQNEAQ (reference sequence). In nucleotides, the CDR3 is TGTGCCAGCAGCTCACAGGGGGACCCCAATGAGCAGTTCTTC. Its protein product is CASSSQGDPNEQFF.

The chain is built from TRBV11-2 and TRBJ2-1; possibly TRBD1 or TRBD2 for D (5 bases each). The germline gives CDR1 SGHAT, CDR2 FQNNGV. This CDR3 contains 15 residues. The V and J ends lost 0 bases and 4 bases respectively, with 10 bases between them. The CDR3 region has the DNA TGTGCCAGCAGCTTAGATCGGGGCGTGTACAATGAGCAGTTCTTC. This sequence encodes CASSLDRGVYNEQFF.

The V call is TRBV19, the J call TRBJ1-5, with D maybe TRBD1 (6 bases). Germline CDR1 and CDR2: LNHDA and SQIVND (reference sequence). The V end was cut by 6 bases, the J end by 3 bases, with 15 bases between. CDR3 length: 15 residues. CDR3: CASRLDRGPNQPQHF. CDR3 nucleotide sequence: TGTGCCAGTAGGCTCGACCGGGGGCCCAATCAGCCCCAGCATTTT.

The chain employs TRBV5-1 and TRBJ1-1, with TRBD1 as a possible D gene (5 bases). The germline V gene has CDR1 SGHRS and CDR2 YFSETQ. V was trimmed by 5 bases and J by 4 bases, leaving 15 bases between them. The CDR3 totals 14 residues. CDR3 amino acids: CASRPRRDVTEAFF. CDR3 DNA: TGCGCCAGCAGACCCCGCAGGGACGTCACTGAAGCTTTCTTT.

Remarks on this clone: One end of the junction fails to match germline, which may point to a read error. The gene calls are TRBV6-5 and TRBJ1-3; TRBD1 agrees at 8 bases. This CDR3 spans 13 amino acids. CDR1 is MNHEY and CDR2 is SVGAGI in the germline V gene. The CDR3 sequence: CSRQGHSGNTIYF. In nucleotides, the CDR3 is TGTTCCAGACAGGGGCACTCTGGAAACACCATATATTTT.

This clone was seen a few times. The V and J genes are TRBV5-1 and TRBJ1-2, with D perhaps matching TRBD1 (6 bases). The CDR3 extends over 12 amino acids. V was pared by 1 base and J by 5 bases, with 6 bases between. Germline loops: CDR1 SGHRS, CDR2 YFSETQ. The CDR3 loop is CASSLQGYGYTF. CDR3 DNA: TGCGCCAGCAGCTTGCAGGGGTATGGCTACACCTTC. Variable domain in full (rest from reference TRBV5-1 and TRBJ1-2): KAGVTQTPRYLIKTRGQQVTLSCSPISGHRSVSWYQQTPGQGLQFLFEYFSETQRNKGNFPGRFSGRQFSNSRSEMNVSTLELGDSALYLCASSLQGYGYTFGSGTRLTVV.

A few counts support this clone. Written as DNA, the CDR3 is TGTGCCAGCATCAACCGACAGGGGGTTGGGGAGCAGTACTTC. Protein sequence: CASINRQGVGEQYF. J is TRBJ2-7 and V is TRBV2, with 9 bases matching TRBD1. Germline V gives CDR1 SNHLY, CDR2 FYNNEI. The CDR3 is made up of 14 amino acids. J gave up 7 bases and V 7 bases, and 11 bases lay outside the gene matches.

The chain couples TRBV18 to TRBJ2-7; 10 bases are shared with TRBD2. CDR1 and CDR2 from the germline V gene are KGHSH and LQKENI. The junction had 10 bases not matched to a gene; V was cut back by 5 bases and J by 6 bases. The CDR3 is made up of 15 amino acids. CDR3 amino acids: CASSLARGTSAEQYF. The CDR3 region has the DNA TGTGCCAGCTCATTGGCCCGCGGGACTAGCGCCGAGCAGTACTTC.

The CDR3 DNA is TGTGCCAGCAGTTACTCAGCGTTCTACGAGCAGTACTTC. The encoded protein is CASSYSAFYEQYF. V gene TRBV28 combines with J gene TRBJ2-7; D call uncertain. Germline V gives CDR1 MDHEN, CDR2 SYDVKM. V was cut by 4 bases and J by 3 bases, with 10 bases left in between. This CDR3 has 13 amino acids.

The chain is built from TRBV6-1 and TRBJ2-5, with 12 bases aligning to TRBD2. This CDR3 has 17 amino acids. Trimming removed 2 bases from V and 2 bases from J; junction bases left unmatched: 6. Germline V gene lookup returns CDR1 MNHNS and CDR2 SASEGT. The CDR3 region is CASSEPGLAGGQETQYF. DNA for the CDR3: TGTGCCAGCAGTGAACCCGGCCTAGCGGGAGGGCAAGAGACCCAGTACTTC.

The V and J genes are TRBV7-2 and TRBJ1-5; D is uncertain. Germline-derived CDR1 and CDR2 are SGHTA and FQGNSA. Trimming cost V 1 base and J 6 bases, with 4 bases left between them. The CDR3 extends over 12 amino acids. CDR3 coding DNA: TGTGCCAGCAGCTTAGACTCTCAGCCCCAGCATTTT. Amino acid sequence: CASSLDSQPQHF.

This sequence joins TRBV27 and TRBJ2-7; a weak D match, TRBD1 (6 bases). Germline-derived CDR1 and CDR2 are MNHEY and SMNVEV (reference sequence). V was clipped by 6 bases and J by 7 bases, with 13 bases between them. CDR3 length: 12 residues. CDR3 sequence (DNA): TGTGCCAGCAGCAGGGGTCTGGGGGAGCAGTACTTC. Encoded protein: CASSRGLGEQYF.

This chain connects TRBV27 to TRBJ2-3, with TRBD1 matching 7 bases. CDR1 is MNHEY, CDR2 SMNVEV, per germline (reference sequence). Trimming took 1 base from V and 4 from J; bases not matched to a gene: 2. CDR3 size: 14 residues. This CDR3 reads CASSLFRGPDTQYF. DNA for the CDR3: TGTGCCAGCAGTTTATTTAGGGGGCCAGATACGCAGTATTTT.